Presented here are 32 T cell receptor beta chains from one specimen sequenced in a study of blood T cell repertoires in COVID-19. Sequencing was performed with immunoSEQ multiplex PCR; in TCRdb, only in-frame clones are kept and a portion is missing. Counted here are around 180,000 clones, about 85% occurring once; the ten biggest clones make up about 9.4%. Sequenced input: peripheral blood. These receptor sequences come from a woman older than 75 with acute or convalescent COVID-19.

This clone rates as medium-sized (0.01 to 0.1%). V gene TRBV18 combines with J gene TRBJ1-3; the match to TRBD1 covers 7 bases. The V segment lost 3 bases and the J segment 0 bases; nucleotides outside the gene matches: 5. Per germline, CDR1 KGHSH and CDR2 LQKENI. This CDR3 has 16 residues. CDR3 amino acids: CASSPSYRGSGNTIYF. The CDR3 DNA reads as TGTGCCAGCTCACCTTCCTACAGGGGCTCTGGAAACACCATATATTTT.

In this sample, this clone turned up a few times. Written as DNA, the CDR3 is TGTGCCAGCACGAACAGGGAGAGTCGAGCTTTCTTT. As protein: CASTNRESRAFF. The rearrangement links TRBV7-2 to TRBJ1-1; tentative D call: TRBD1 (6 bases). From germline, CDR1 is SGHTA and CDR2 FQGNSA. The CDR3 is 12 residues long. Trimming removed 7 bases from V and 10 bases from J, with 16 bases in between.

The chain couples TRBV5-1 to TRBJ2-3; 7 bases agree with TRBD1. This CDR3 comprises 17 residues. Trimming at V came to 0 bases and at J to 1 base, leaving 8 bases not matched to a gene. In germline, CDR1 is SGHRS, CDR2 YFSETQ. CDR3 region: CASSLARGGGRTDTQYF. The DNA of the CDR3 is TGCGCCAGCAGCTTGGCCAGAGGGGGCGGACGCACAGATACGCAGTATTTT.

This clone was observed at least ten times. The V call is TRBV10-3, the J call TRBJ1-2; D is unresolved. The CDR3 runs to 12 residues. Trimming took 7 bases from V and 3 from J, leaving 9 bases between them. CDR1 is ENHRY and CDR2 is SYGVKD in the germline V gene. DNA of the CDR3: TGTGCCATCAATACAGTTTACTATGGCTACACCTTC. Residues: CAINTVYYGYTF.

The chain recombines TRBV7-9 with TRBJ2-7; D perhaps matches TRBD1 (6 bases). The germline V gene encodes CDR1 SEHNR and CDR2 FQNEAQ (reference sequence). CDR3 size: 13 residues. V was cut by 5 bases and J by 6 bases, with 14 bases left in between. As DNA, the CDR3 is TGTGCCAGCAGCCGTCCTGTAGGGGGCGAGCAGTACTTC. It yields the protein CASSRPVGGEQYF.

The chain employs TRBV19 and TRBJ2-2, with TRBD2 as a possible D gene (5 bases). Germline V gives CDR1 LNHDA, CDR2 SQIVND (reference sequence). Trimming took 3 bases from V and 3 from J, leaving 5 bases between them. The CDR3 runs 13 residues. CDR3 loop: CASSMRDTGELFF. The DNA of the CDR3 is TGTGCCAGTAGTATGCGGGACACCGGGGAGCTGTTTTTT.

The chain employs TRBV5-4 and TRBJ2-6; D possibly corresponds to TRBD1 (6 bases). Trimming removed 4 bases at V and 0 bases at J, with 14 bases between. In germline, CDR1 is SGHNT, CDR2 YYREEE (reference sequence). The CDR3 totals 17 residues. The CDR3 DNA sequence: TGTGCCAGCAGCCTCGGACAGTTTAGCTCTGGGGCCAACGTCCTGACTTTC. This encodes CASSLGQFSSGANVLTF.

The chain has TRBV27 and TRBJ2-7; tentative D call: TRBD1 (6 bases). In germline, CDR1 is MNHEY, CDR2 SMNVEV (reference sequence). Trimming cost V 6 bases and J 9 bases, with 24 bases left between them. This CDR3 has 15 residues. The CDR3 is CASRTLMGANTRQYF. Written as DNA, the CDR3 is TGTGCCAGCAGGACGTTGATGGGGGCAAATACGAGGCAGTACTTC.

The J gene is TRBJ2-3, the V gene TRBV3-1 (or the pseudogene TRBV3-2); D ambiguous. The CDR3 loop spans 16 amino acids. In germline, CDR1 is LGHDT, CDR2 YNNKEL (reference sequence). With 3 bases removed from V and 1 base from J, the gap between germline ends came to 14 bases. CDR3 amino acids: CASSHRGAHRTDTQYF. CDR3 nucleotide sequence: TGTGCCAGCAGCCACAGAGGTGCCCATCGCACAGATACGCAGTATTTT.

The chain is built from TRBV14 and TRBJ1-1; D is perhaps TRBD1 (5 bases). Trimming cost V 1 base and J 0 bases, with 12 bases left between them. This CDR3 region has 16 residues. CDR1 and CDR2 from the germline V gene are SGHDN and FVKESK. The CDR3 here is CASSQALGQLNTEAFF. The CDR3 DNA is TGTGCCAGCAGCCAAGCCCTGGGGCAGCTGAACACTGAAGCTTTCTTT.

This rearrangement joins TRBV2 to TRBJ2-3; D unresolved. V was cut by 2 bases and J by 0 bases, with 9 bases left in between. The CDR3 covers 15 residues. Germline loops: CDR1 SNHLY, CDR2 FYNNEI. The CDR3 loop reads CASSESPASTDTQYF. CDR3 bases: TGTGCCAGCAGTGAATCCCCAGCGAGCACAGATACGCAGTATTTT.

This clone occurred once. The rearrangement uses TRBV14 and TRBJ2-1; D perhaps matches TRBD2 (5 bases). Germline-derived CDR1 and CDR2 are SGHDN and FVKESK. The CDR3 is 17 residues long. Trimming left V 0 bases short and J 4 bases short, with 16 bases between. For the CDR3, the DNA is TGTGCCAGCAGCCAAGAAACTGGGCGGCGGGTATACAATGAGCAGTTCTTC. This codes for CASSQETGRRVYNEQFF.

The chain is built from TRBV30 and TRBJ2-7, with D tentatively TRBD2 (5 bases). CDR1 and CDR2 (germline): GTSNPN, SVGIG (reference sequence). The CDR3 spans 11 residues. Trimming took off 0 bases at V and 9 bases at J, with 9 bases between the two ends. CDR3 in DNA: TGTGCCTGGAGTGTTGTAGGGAGGCAGTACTTC. This gives the protein CAWSVVGRQYF.

The chain joins TRBV5-4 to TRBJ1-2; 12 bases line up with TRBD1. The CDR3 runs 17 residues. Germline V gives CDR1 SGHNT, CDR2 YYREEE (reference sequence). J lost 5 bases, V lost 3 bases, and 11 bases had no gene match. The CDR3 region has the DNA TGTGCCAGCAGCTCCGGGACAGGGGGCATGGTGGGATATGGCTACACCTTC. This gives the protein CASSSGTGGMVGYGYTF.

The V and J genes are TRBV18 and TRBJ1-6; no firm D call. Germline lookup yields CDR1 KGHSH and CDR2 LQKENI. V lost 8 bases and J lost 5, with 19 bases in between. The CDR3 length is 16 residues. The CDR3 here is CASHDRGGQHNSPLHF. CDR3 sequence (DNA): TGTGCCAGCCACGATCGCGGCGGCCAACATAATTCACCCCTCCACTTT.

The J gene is TRBJ2-1, the V gene TRBV11-2, with D tentatively TRBD2 (5 bases). This CDR3 has 15 amino acids. The germline CDR1 and CDR2 sequences are SGHAT and FQNNGV. Trimming cost V 5 bases and J 5 bases, with 16 bases left between them. CDR3: CASSAEGGRNNEQFF. The CDR3 DNA reads TGTGCCAGCAGCGCCGAGGGCGGGCGAAACAATGAGCAGTTCTTC.

The CDR3 here is CASSVEGGPSDTQYF. The CDR3 DNA follows: TGTGCCAGCAGCGTGGAGGGAGGGCCATCAGATACGCAGTATTTT. The chain joins TRBV6-4 to TRBJ2-3; TRBD2 agrees at 7 bases. This CDR3 is 15 amino acids long. The V gene end was trimmed by 6 bases and the J gene end by 4 bases; junction bases not matched to a gene: 10. Germline CDR1 reads MRHNA; CDR2 reads SNTAGT.

This chain joins TRBV9 and TRBJ2-2; maybe TRBD1 (6 bases). Germline CDR1 is SGDLS and CDR2 is YYNGEE. The CDR3 has 15 residues. The ends were cut back, 3 bases at V and 13 bases at J, with 22 bases in the middle. The CDR3 protein is CASSAGEQAAWGLFF. In nucleotides, the CDR3 is TGTGCCAGCAGCGCAGGGGAACAAGCGGCGTGGGGGCTGTTTTTT.

The chain uses TRBV27 and TRBJ2-7, with D possibly matching TRBD1 (6 bases). The V gene lost 4 bases and the J gene lost 2 bases, with 12 bases spanning the gap. Germline CDR1 reads MNHEY; CDR2 reads SMNVEV (reference sequence). CDR3 length: 14 amino acids. As DNA, the CDR3 is TGTGCCAGCAGTTCGCCCAGACAGGCCTACGAGCAGTACTTC. Translating gives CASSSPRQAYEQYF.

V and J are TRBV5-1 and TRBJ1-1; D is uncertain. Germline V lookup: CDR1 SGHRS, CDR2 YFSETQ. The V end lost 3 bases, the J end lost 1 base, and 4 bases lay between the germline ends. CDR3 length: 12 residues. The CDR3 sequence: CASSSKNTEAFF. The CDR3, as DNA: TGCGCCAGCAGCTCCAAGAACACTGAAGCTTTCTTT. The entire variable domain, with the rest obtained from reference TRBV5-1 and TRBJ1-1, is as follows: KAGVTQTPRYLIKTRGQQVTLSCSPISGHRSVSWYQQTPGQGLQFLFEYFSETQRNKGNFPGRFSGRQFSNSRSEMNVSTLELGDSALYLCASSSKNTEAFFGQGTRLTVV.

The rearrangement links TRBV19 to TRBJ1-1; TRBD1 aligns across 8 bases. Germline values: CDR1 LNHDA, CDR2 SQIVND (reference sequence). The junction had 12 bases not matched to a gene; V was cut back by 7 bases and J by 8 bases. The CDR3 extends over 14 amino acids. The CDR3 region has the DNA TGTGCCAGTACCCCACAGGGGGGCGGACGGGAAGCTTTCTTT. This sequence encodes CASTPQGGGREAFF.

The J gene is TRBJ2-2, the V gene TRBV3-1 (or the pseudogene TRBV3-2), with 8 bases fitting TRBD1. Germline values: CDR1 LGHDT, CDR2 YNNKEL (reference sequence). The ends lost 4 bases at V and 6 bases at J; junction bases unmatched: 13. This CDR3 is 17 amino acids long. CDR3: CASSPVRTGIMAGELFF. The CDR3 DNA follows: TGTGCCAGCAGCCCCGTTCGGACAGGGATTATGGCCGGGGAGCTGTTTTTT.

This rearrangement joins TRBV5-1 to TRBJ1-4; 8 bases fit TRBD1. V dropped 4 bases and J dropped 8; count of bases not matched to a gene: 7. Germline CDR1 and CDR2: SGHRS and YFSETQ. The CDR3 has 14 residues. The CDR3 DNA is TGCGCCAGCAGCCGGGACAGGACAGGCGAAAAACTGTTTTTT. Amino acids: CASSRDRTGEKLFF. Together with reference TRBV5-1 and TRBJ1-4, the CDR3 gives the full variable domain: KAGVTQTPRYLIKTRGQQVTLSCSPISGHRSVSWYQQTPGQGLQFLFEYFSETQRNKGNFPGRFSGRQFSNSRSEMNVSTLELGDSALYLCASSRDRTGEKLFFGSGTQLSVL.

V usage is TRBV7-9 and J usage is TRBJ2-2; 9 bases map to TRBD1. V shed 5 bases and J 2 bases; nucleotides not matched to a gene: 6. The CDR3 runs 16 residues. CDR1 is SEHNR, CDR2 FQNEAQ, per germline (reference sequence). The CDR3 nucleotides read TGTGCCAGCAGCCGGAGGACAGGGGCCAACACCGGGGAGCTGTTTTTT. Its protein product is CASSRRTGANTGELFF.

The genes are TRBV11-2 and TRBJ1-2; 11 nucleotides line up with TRBD1. CDR1 and CDR2 (germline): SGHAT, FQNNGV. V lost 0 bases, J lost 8 bases, and 5 bases stayed unmatched. This CDR3 is 15 amino acids long. This CDR3 is CASSLEPGQGDGYTF. DNA for the CDR3: TGTGCCAGCAGCTTAGAGCCGGGACAGGGGGACGGCTACACCTTC.

V is TRBV6-6 and J is TRBJ1-5, with TRBD1 matching over 7 bases. With 4 bases clipped from V and 5 bases from J, the junction kept 5 bases outside the gene matches. The CDR3 sequence is 14 residues long. The germline V gene has CDR1 MNHNY and CDR2 SVGAGI (reference sequence). The CDR3 nucleotides are TGTGCCAGCAGTTCCACAGGGGAGGATCAGCCCCAGCATTTT. As protein: CASSSTGEDQPQHF.

J is TRBJ2-1 and V is TRBV29-1, with 11 bases matching TRBD2. With 6 bases clipped from V and 10 bases from J, the junction kept 8 bases outside the gene matches. CDR1 is SQVTM, CDR2 ANQGSEA, per germline. The CDR3 is 13 residues long. The CDR3 protein is CSVAGTSGLEQFF. Written as DNA, the CDR3 is TGCAGCGTAGCCGGGACTAGCGGCTTGGAGCAGTTCTTC.

The chain combines TRBV5-4 with TRBJ2-7, with 9 bases that match TRBD1. Per germline, CDR1 SGHNT and CDR2 YYREEE (reference sequence). The CDR3 has 17 amino acids. Trimming removed 4 bases from V and 2 bases from J; junction bases left unmatched: 13. This CDR3 is CASSVGQGHTTTYEQYF. CDR3 nucleotide sequence: TGTGCCAGCAGCGTAGGACAGGGGCACACAACGACCTACGAGCAGTACTTC.

The chain couples TRBV11-2 to TRBJ2-7, with TRBD1 matching 9 bases. J gave up 3 bases and V 4 bases, and 10 bases lay outside the gene matches. Germline loops: CDR1 SGHAT, CDR2 FQNNGV. The CDR3 is made up of 16 amino acids. The CDR3 nucleotides read TGTGCCAGCAGCTGGTTTCCGGGACAGGGCGGCTACGAGCAGTACTTC. Its protein product is CASSWFPGQGGYEQYF.

V usage is TRBV10-3 and J usage is TRBJ1-5, with D possibly TRBD1 on 5 matching bases. The germline V gene has CDR1 ENHRY and CDR2 SYGVKD. This CDR3 has 15 amino acids. V was shortened by 11 bases and J by 6 bases, with 23 bases between the two germline ends. The CDR3 DNA sequence: TGTGCCTCCTCAGGACAAAACCCGTCAGTTCAGCCCCAGCATTTT. Translation: CASSGQNPSVQPQHF.

The rearrangement uses TRBV30 and TRBJ2-7; a possible D gene is TRBD2 (6 bases). This CDR3 is built from 13 residues. The germline V gene has CDR1 GTSNPN and CDR2 SVGIG (reference sequence). The V gene lost 0 bases and the J gene lost 9 bases, with 15 bases spanning the gap. CDR3 in amino acids: CAWSVGAGIGQYF. CDR3 DNA: TGTGCCTGGAGTGTAGGAGCGGGCATCGGGCAGTACTTC.

V gene TRBV19 combines with J gene TRBJ1-5; D not resolved. The V gene lost 3 bases and the J gene lost 2 bases, with 11 bases spanning the gap. Germline-derived CDR1 and CDR2 are LNHDA and SQIVND (reference sequence). This CDR3 contains 15 residues. CDR3: CASSINGGGNQPQHF. In nucleotides, the CDR3 is TGTGCCAGTAGTATTAACGGAGGCGGCAATCAGCCCCAGCATTTT.